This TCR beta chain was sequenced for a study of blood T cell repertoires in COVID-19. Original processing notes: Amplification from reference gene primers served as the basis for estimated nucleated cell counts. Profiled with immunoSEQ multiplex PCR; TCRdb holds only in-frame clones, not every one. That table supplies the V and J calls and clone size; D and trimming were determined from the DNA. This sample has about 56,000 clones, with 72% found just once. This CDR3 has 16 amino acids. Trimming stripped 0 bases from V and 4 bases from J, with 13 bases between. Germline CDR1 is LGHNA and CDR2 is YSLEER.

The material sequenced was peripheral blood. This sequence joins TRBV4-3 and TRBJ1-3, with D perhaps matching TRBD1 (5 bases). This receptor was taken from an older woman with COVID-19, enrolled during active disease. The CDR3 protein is CASSQDAGTLGNTIYF. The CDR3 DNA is TGCGCCAGCAGCCAAGACGCTGGGACTCTCGGAAACACCATATATTTT.